The 12 T cell receptor beta chains below all came from one sample that was sequenced in a study of shared clonotypes between healthy human individuals. Profiled with immunoSEQ multiplex PCR; TCRdb holds only in-frame clones, not every one. There are about 2.4 million clones in the sample; 93% occur only once, and 0.35% to 0.45% lies in the top ten. The specimen sequenced was naive CD4+ T cells from PBMCs. As to subset: CD45RA+ positively selected. These receptors were collected from a man aged 18 to 29 in good health. Some clones in this sample may be carry-over from other donors' samples.

The chain combines TRBV28 with TRBJ2-7; D might be TRBD1 or TRBD2, each matching 5 bases. V lost 6 bases, J lost 3 bases, and 15 bases lay in between. The germline V gene encodes CDR1 MDHEN and CDR2 SYDVKM. The CDR3 length is 14 residues. CDR3 coding DNA: TGTGCCAGCAGCCGAAGCGGACAATACTACGAGCAGTACTTC. It is translated as CASSRSGQYYEQYF.

The chain recombines TRBV18 with TRBJ2-3; unclear D gene. The germline V and J ends were trimmed by 2 bases and 1 base, with 7 bases remaining between them. Germline V gene lookup returns CDR1 KGHSH and CDR2 LQKENI. This CDR3 comprises 14 residues. The DNA for the CDR3 is TGTGCCAGCTCACCAGGGTTTGGCACAGATACGCAGTATTTT. Protein: CASSPGFGTDTQYF.

V is TRBV2 and J is TRBJ2-1, with D perhaps being TRBD1 or TRBD2 (6 bases each). CDR1 is SNHLY and CDR2 is FYNNEI in the germline V gene. This CDR3 contains 13 residues. The germline V and J ends were trimmed by 8 bases and 8 bases, with 16 bases remaining between them. DNA of the CDR3: TGTGCCAGCGATTGGGGGGCTGGCGATGAGCAGTTCTTC. It translates to CASDWGAGDEQFF.

The J gene is TRBJ2-1, the V gene TRBV19; no clear D gene. Germline V gives CDR1 LNHDA, CDR2 SQIVND (reference sequence). This CDR3 comprises 11 residues. V was trimmed by 4 bases and J by 10 bases, leaving 8 bases between them. CDR3 sequence reads: CASSTQIEQFF. For the CDR3, the DNA is TGTGCCAGTAGTACTCAGATAGAGCAGTTCTTC. The full variable domain, completed using reference TRBV19 and TRBJ2-1, is DGGITQSPKYLFRKEGQNVTLSCEQNLNHDAMYWYRQDPGQGLRLIYYSQIVNDFQKGDIAEGYSVSREKKESFPLTVTSAQKNPTAFYLCASSTQIEQFFGPGTRLTVL.

The chain is built from TRBV7-8 and TRBJ2-7, with D unclear. This CDR3 contains 15 residues. Deletions cut 0 bases from V and 3 bases from J, with 12 bases between. Per the germline V gene, CDR1 is SGHVS and CDR2 is FQNEAQ. The CDR3 coding sequence is TGTGCCAGCAGCTTAGCGCGGACCCCCGGCTACGAGCAGTACTTC. Its translation is CASSLARTPGYEQYF.

The J gene is TRBJ1-4, the V gene TRBV28; a weak D match, TRBD1 (5 bases). The CDR3 contains 16 residues. Germline assignment: CDR1 MDHEN and CDR2 SYDVKM. V was trimmed by 6 bases and J by 7 bases, leaving 21 bases between them. The chain's CDR3 is CASSPPGYRLGEKLFF. In DNA form, the CDR3 reads TGTGCCAGCAGCCCCCCGGGTTACAGGTTAGGTGAAAAACTGTTTTTT.

The chain combines TRBV7-2 with TRBJ1-4; weak D call: TRBD1 (6 bases). Germline V gene lookup returns CDR1 SGHTA and CDR2 FQGNSA. V lost 5 bases and J 7 bases, leaving 14 bases between the germline ends. The CDR3 has 14 amino acids. The CDR3 nucleotides are TGTGCCAGCAGCCCTGGGACAAGAGGTGAAAAACTGTTTTTT. It yields the protein CASSPGTRGEKLFF.

Only one count was recorded for this clone. This chain joins TRBV28 and TRBJ2-3, with D possibly being TRBD2 (6 bases). The length of the CDR3 is 15 residues. With 6 bases removed from V and 2 bases from J, the gap between germline ends came to 15 bases. Looked up from germline, CDR1 is MDHEN and CDR2 is SYDVKM. The CDR3 DNA follows: TGTGCCAGCAGGATTGGGGGGACCCTCACAGATACGCAGTATTTT. It yields the protein CASRIGGTLTDTQYF. The full variable domain, its missing parts supplied by reference TRBV28 and TRBJ2-3, is DVKVTQSSRYLVKRTGEKVFLECVQDMDHENMFWYRQDPGLGLRLIYFSYDVKMKEKGDIPEGYSVSREKKERFSLILESASTNQTSMYLCASRIGGTLTDTQYFGPGTRLTVL.

J is TRBJ2-5 and V is TRBV28, with D perhaps TRBD2 (5 bases). The CDR3 spans 11 residues. Trimming pared 5 bases from V and 9 bases from J, leaving 10 bases between. The germline V gene has CDR1 MDHEN and CDR2 SYDVKM. CDR3 sequence: CASSPSRAQYF. In DNA form, the CDR3 reads TGTGCCAGCAGTCCCTCGCGGGCCCAGTACTTC. Drawing the rest from reference TRBV28 and TRBJ2-5, the complete variable domain is DVKVTQSSRYLVKRTGEKVFLECVQDMDHENMFWYRQDPGLGLRLIYFSYDVKMKEKGDIPEGYSVSREKKERFSLILESASTNQTSMYLCASSPSRAQYFGPGTRLLVL.

This clone was detected once. The chain uses TRBV30 and TRBJ2-7; D is unclear. With 4 bases removed from V and 6 bases from J, the gap between germline ends came to 25 bases. Germline V gene lookup returns CDR1 GTSNPN and CDR2 SVGIG (reference sequence). The CDR3 extends over 16 amino acids. The CDR3 reads CAWTGPVVSRAGEQYF. In DNA, the CDR3 is TGTGCCTGGACGGGCCCAGTGGTCTCGCGAGCTGGCGAGCAGTACTTC.

The sample holds a few counts of this clone. The chain joins TRBV10-3 to TRBJ1-5, with a possible D match to TRBD1 (6 bases). Germline V gives CDR1 ENHRY, CDR2 SYGVKD. V lost 0 bases and J 1 base, leaving 7 bases between the germline ends. This CDR3 contains 15 residues. DNA for the CDR3: TGTGCCATCAGTGAGTCGGACAGAAGCAATCAGCCCCAGCATTTT. Residues: CAISESDRSNQPQHF.

The rearrangement links TRBV27 to TRBJ1-2; tentative D call: TRBD1 (6 bases). Trimming left V 8 bases short and J 1 base short, with 17 bases between. The CDR3 loop spans 15 amino acids. In germline, CDR1 is MNHEY, CDR2 SMNVEV (reference sequence). For the CDR3, the DNA is TGTGCCAGCCTGAGTCTGGTAGGGGGTAACTATGGCTACACCTTC. It translates to CASLSLVGGNYGYTF.